What follows are 21 T cell receptor beta chains derived from one specimen sequenced in a study of chemoradiotherapy in HPV16-positive cancers (dated by TCRdb to between 2022 and 2023). Receptors were amplified or captured by the immunoSEQ multiplex PCR assay. Entries here come from immuneACCESS through TCRdb and include only in-frame sequences with V and J called. Some clones fail to appear in such tables; in the studies checked, an unresolved V gene covers under half of the shortfall, and the cause of the remainder is unknown. The sample profile shows more than 25,000 clones; over 85% of them were found once. Approximately 18% of the sample comes from the top ten. Sample: blood, taken from a patient who underwent chemoradiotherapy. The receptor source for this set is a human donor with HPV-associated anogenital cancer.

This rearrangement joins TRBV11-2 to TRBJ1-6; 7 nucleotides line up with TRBD1. Unmatched junction bases numbered 14, after V lost 5 bases and J lost 7 bases. CDR3 length equals 17 residues. Germline V gene sequence: CDR1 SGHAT, CDR2 FQNNGV. In DNA form, the CDR3 reads TGTGCCAGCAGCACCCCGTTCTCGACAGGGCTGAATTCACCCCTCCACTTT. It yields the protein CASSTPFSTGLNSPLHF. Complete variable domain (other parts from reference TRBV11-2 and TRBJ1-6): EAGVAQSPRYKIIEKRQSVAFWCNPISGHATLYWYQQILGQGPKLLIQFQNNGVVDDSQLPKDRFSAERLKGVDSTLKIQPAKLEDSAVYLCASSTPFSTGLNSPLHFGNGTRLTVT.

The genes are TRBV18 and TRBJ1-2, with 9 bases that match TRBD1. Germline assignment: CDR1 KGHSH and CDR2 LQKENI. Trimming removed 5 bases from V and 8 bases from J; junction bases left unmatched: 12. The length of the CDR3 is 15 residues. The CDR3 spells CASSTDSRTGGGYTF. The CDR3, as DNA: TGTGCCAGCTCAACTGATAGTAGAACAGGGGGCGGCTACACCTTC. Using reference TRBV18 and TRBJ1-2 for the parts outside the CDR3, the full variable domain is NAGVMQNPRHLVRRRGQEARLRCSPMKGHSHVYWYRQLPEEGLKFMVYLQKENIIDESGMPKERFSAEFPKEGPSILRIQQVVRGDSAAYFCASSTDSRTGGGYTFGSGTRLTVV.

The chain couples TRBV19 to TRBJ2-2; TRBD2 agrees at 11 bases. The CDR3 has 16 residues. Germline CDR1 reads LNHDA; CDR2 reads SQIVND (reference sequence). The V segment lost 9 bases and the J segment 5 bases; nucleotides outside the gene matches: 11. The CDR3 here is CARNSGGARRTGELFF. CDR3 sequence (DNA): TGTGCCAGGAATAGCGGGGGGGCCCGTAGGACCGGGGAGCTGTTTTTT.

This rearrangement joins TRBV28 to TRBJ1-4; 8 bases align to TRBD1. Germline V gene lookup returns CDR1 MDHEN and CDR2 SYDVKM. The V and J ends lost 5 bases and 10 bases, in that order; junction bases with no gene match: 12. The CDR3 runs 15 residues. The CDR3 nucleotides read TGTGCCAGCAGTCAAACCCCGGCGGGGACAGGAAAACTGTTTTTT. It codes for CASSQTPAGTGKLFF.

The J gene is TRBJ2-3, the V gene TRBV5-1, with 9 positions matching TRBD1. The CDR3 length is 16 residues. V lost 0 bases to trimming and J lost 4 bases; unmatched junction nucleotides: 6. CDR1 is SGHRS, CDR2 YFSETQ, per germline. The CDR3 here is CASSLGGQGISDTQYF. Written as DNA, the CDR3 is TGCGCCAGCAGCTTGGGTGGACAGGGGATATCAGATACGCAGTATTTT.

The chain combines TRBV12-5 with TRBJ2-2, with TRBD2 matching 7 bases. CDR1 is LGHNT, CDR2 FRNRAP, per germline. With 2 bases clipped from V and 4 bases from J, the junction kept 7 bases outside the gene matches. This CDR3 has 16 residues. In DNA form, the CDR3 reads TGTGCTAGTGGTTTGATGGGACTAAGCTTCACCGGGGAGCTGTTTTTT. This codes for CASGLMGLSFTGELFF.

The CDR3 DNA reads as TGTGCCAGCAGCGTTTTTGTCACCGGGGAGCTGTTTTTT. The encoded protein is CASSVFVTGELFF. This chain uses TRBV9 with TRBJ2-2; D unresolved. Per germline, CDR1 SGDLS and CDR2 YYNGEE. V dropped 2 bases and J dropped 4 bases, with 6 bases sitting between them. CDR3 size: 13 residues.

The chain recombines TRBV5-4 with TRBJ2-5; D is perhaps TRBD1 (6 bases). The CDR3 sequence is 13 residues long. CDR1 is SGHNT and CDR2 is YYREEE in the germline V gene (reference sequence). Trimming took 4 bases from V and 5 from J, leaving 12 bases between them. The CDR3 reads CASSSRGGETQYF. Here the CDR3 DNA reads TGTGCCAGCAGCAGCAGGGGTGGGGAGACCCAGTACTTC.

This clone appeared a single time. CDR3 region: CASSDRGGYSNYGYTF. CDR3 nucleotide sequence: TGTGCCAGCAGTGATCGTGGGGGATATTCTAACTATGGCTACACCTTC. The chain has TRBV6-1 and TRBJ1-2; TRBD1 might be the D (5 bases). The length of the CDR3 is 16 residues. V was cut by 3 bases and J by 0 bases, with 14 bases left in between. The germline CDR1 and CDR2 sequences are MNHNS and SASEGT.

This chain joins TRBV2 and TRBJ2-1, with TRBD1 as a possible D gene (5 bases). CDR1 SNHLY and CDR2 FYNNEI come from the germline V gene. The V gene lost 5 bases and the J gene lost 4 bases, with 12 bases spanning the gap. The CDR3 sequence is 14 residues long. The CDR3 nucleotides read TGTGCCAGCAGTAAACTTCAGGGATACAATGAGCAGTTCTTC. Translated: CASSKLQGYNEQFF.

The chain joins TRBV4-2 to TRBJ2-3; D call uncertain. The CDR3 covers 13 residues. Looked up from germline, CDR1 is LGHNA and CDR2 is YNFKEQ. The V end was cut by 0 bases, the J end by 10 bases, with 11 bases between. The CDR3 DNA follows: TGTGCCAGCAGCCAAGAAAGGATTCAGCCGCAGTATTTT. As protein: CASSQERIQPQYF.

The chain recombines TRBV2 with TRBJ2-7; D remains ambiguous. Germline assignment: CDR1 SNHLY and CDR2 FYNNEI. The CDR3 runs 13 residues. Between the trimmed V and J ends, which lost 5 bases and 3 bases, there was a span of 11 bases. CDR3 sequence (DNA): TGTGCCAGCAGTTACGGAGACCTCTACGAGCAGTACTTC. Translation: CASSYGDLYEQYF.

V and J are TRBV7-6 and TRBJ2-2; D may be TRBD2 (7 bases). There are 19 residues in the CDR3. The ends were cut back, 0 bases at V and 0 bases at J, with 17 bases in the middle. Germline V gene lookup returns CDR1 SGHVS and CDR2 FNYEAQ. The chain's CDR3 is CASSLAITGGLSNTGELFF. CDR3 DNA sequence: TGTGCCAGCAGCTTAGCGATTACGGGGGGCCTCTCGAACACCGGGGAGCTGTTTTTT.

This rearrangement joins TRBV11-2 to TRBJ1-4, with 8 bases that match TRBD1. Germline-derived CDR1 and CDR2 are SGHAT and FQNNGV. The V gene end was trimmed by 4 bases and the J gene end by 8 bases; junction bases not matched to a gene: 6. CDR3 length equals 14 residues. CDR3 sequence (DNA): TGTGCCAGCAGCTCGGACAGGGAGGGAGAAAAACTGTTTTTT. As protein: CASSSDREGEKLFF.

The rearrangement joins TRBV5-1 to TRBJ2-3, with D unresolved. This CDR3 spans 14 amino acids. The V and J ends lost 5 bases and 0 bases respectively, with 10 bases between them. Germline CDR1 reads SGHRS; CDR2 reads YFSETQ. CDR3 loop: CASSPIPSTDTQYF. The CDR3 coding sequence is TGCGCCAGCAGTCCCATTCCTAGCACAGATACGCAGTATTTT.

The genes are TRBV7-9 and TRBJ2-5, with TRBD1 matching 10 bases. V was clipped by 5 bases and J by 1 base; unmatched bases: 4. Germline V lookup: CDR1 SEHNR, CDR2 FQNEAQ (reference sequence). The CDR3 has 15 amino acids. CDR3 coding DNA: TGTGCCAGCAGCCCCCGGGACAGGGGCCAAGAGACCCAGTACTTC. Its translation is CASSPRDRGQETQYF. The whole variable domain, filled in from reference TRBV7-9 and TRBJ2-5, reads DTGVSQNPRHKITKRGQNVTFRCDPISEHNRLYWYRQTLGQGPEFLTYFQNEAQLEKSRLLSDRFSAERPKGSFSTLEIQRTEQGDSAMYLCASSPRDRGQETQYFGPGTRLLVL.

The CDR3 coding sequence is TGTGCCAGCAGTTCGAGACTCCAGAACACTGAAGCTTTCTTT. This codes for CASSSRLQNTEAFF. This chain connects TRBV2 to TRBJ1-1; D gene unclear. V was trimmed by 5 bases and J by 1 base, leaving 11 bases between them. The CDR3 covers 14 residues. The germline V gene has CDR1 SNHLY and CDR2 FYNNEI.

The chain recombines TRBV27 with TRBJ2-5; 8 bases are a match to TRBD2. From germline, CDR1 is MNHEY and CDR2 SMNVEV (reference sequence). V lost 0 bases to trimming and J lost 4 bases; unmatched junction nucleotides: 7. This CDR3 region has 16 residues. CDR3 bases: TGTGCCAGCAGTTTATCGTACGGGGGGGCTGGAGAGACCCAGTACTTC. Translated: CASSLSYGGAGETQYF.

This clone was recorded once. This chain connects TRBV6-1 to TRBJ1-1; perhaps TRBD1 as D (6 bases). Germline values: CDR1 MNHNS, CDR2 SASEGT. V lost 5 bases and J lost 5, with 18 bases in between. This CDR3 has 15 residues. Here the CDR3 reads CASSRYTGSGTEAFF. CDR3 sequence (DNA): TGTGCCAGCAGTAGATACACAGGGTCTGGAACTGAAGCTTTCTTT.

The J gene is TRBJ1-5, the V gene TRBV11-3, with D tentatively TRBD1 (5 bases). V lost 3 bases, J lost 2 bases, and 17 bases lay in between. The CDR3 length is 17 residues. Germline assignment: CDR1 SGHNT and CDR2 YENEEA. In DNA, the CDR3 is TGTGCCAGCAGCTTTAGGAGACCGGGAGGGGGCAATCAGCCCCAGCATTTT. It encodes CASSFRRPGGGNQPQHF.

The rearrangement uses TRBV23-1 and TRBJ2-3; 7 nucleotides line up with TRBD1. Being an ORF, TRBV23-1 has a function that is uncertain. After removal of 0 bases from V and 0 bases from J, the junction contained 15 bases not matched to a gene. The CDR3 length is 20 residues. The CDR3 protein is CASSQSPQQGPQSSTDTQYF. The DNA for the CDR3 is TGCGCCAGCAGTCAATCTCCCCAACAGGGGCCACAATCTAGCACAGATACGCAGTATTTT.